This entry features one TCR beta chain sequence. Its antigen remains unknown. TCRdb independently ran MiXCR on the 5' RACE reads; one entry per CDR3 protein. The table includes about 800,000 distinct CDR3 sequences, 10% to 15% detected once. The sample originates from a study of CD8 T cells in ankylosing spondylitis. Study-level findings and limits: What seemed typical of ankylosing spondylitis blood was a TCR beta motif built from several highly homologous variants.

V shed 4 bases and J shed 3 bases, with 16 bases lying between them. The germline CDR1 and CDR2 sequences are SGHKS and YYEKEE (reference sequence). The CDR3 is made up of 16 amino acids. This TCR was sampled from a male donor with ankylosing spondylitis. The chain has TRBV5-5 and TRBJ2-2; D might be TRBD2 (6 bases). Input material: blood, either unsorted or a sorted T cell fraction (not recorded which). The CDR3 protein is CASSLRRDAYTGELFF. The CDR3 DNA is TGTGCCAGCAGCCTAAGGAGGGACGCTTACACCGGGGAGCTGTTTTTT.